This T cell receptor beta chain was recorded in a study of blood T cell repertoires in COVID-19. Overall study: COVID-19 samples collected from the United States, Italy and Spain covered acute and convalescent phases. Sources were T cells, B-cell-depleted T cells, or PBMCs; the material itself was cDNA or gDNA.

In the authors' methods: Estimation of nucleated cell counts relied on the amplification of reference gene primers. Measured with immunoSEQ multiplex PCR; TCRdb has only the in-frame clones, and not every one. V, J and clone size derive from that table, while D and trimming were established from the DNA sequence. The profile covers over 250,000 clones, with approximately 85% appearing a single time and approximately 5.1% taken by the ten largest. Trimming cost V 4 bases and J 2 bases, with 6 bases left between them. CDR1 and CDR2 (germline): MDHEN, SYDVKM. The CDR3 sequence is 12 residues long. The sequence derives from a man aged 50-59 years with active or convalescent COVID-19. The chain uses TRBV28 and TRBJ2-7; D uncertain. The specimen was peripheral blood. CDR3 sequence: CASSWSTYEQYF. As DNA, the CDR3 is TGTGCCAGCAGTTGGAGCACCTACGAGCAGTACTTC.